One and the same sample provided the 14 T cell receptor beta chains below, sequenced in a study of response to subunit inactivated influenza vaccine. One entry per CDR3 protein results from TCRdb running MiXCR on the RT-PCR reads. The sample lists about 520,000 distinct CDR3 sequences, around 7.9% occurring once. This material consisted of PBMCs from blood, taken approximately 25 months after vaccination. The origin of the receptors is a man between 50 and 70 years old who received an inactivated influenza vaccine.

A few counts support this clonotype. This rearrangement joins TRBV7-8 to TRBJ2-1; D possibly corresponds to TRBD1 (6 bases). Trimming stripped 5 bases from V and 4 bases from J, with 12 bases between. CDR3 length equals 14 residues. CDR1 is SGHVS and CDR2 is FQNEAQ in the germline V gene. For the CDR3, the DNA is TGTGCCAGCAGCGGAGTCGGACAGTACAATGAGCAGTTCTTC. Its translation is CASSGVGQYNEQFF.

The CDR3 reads CASSMDTEQFF. DNA for the CDR3: TGTGCCAGCAGCATGGACACTGAGCAGTTCTTC. The V and J genes are TRBV11-2 and TRBJ2-1; D perhaps matches TRBD1 (5 bases). The V end was cut by 5 bases, the J end by 9 bases, with 8 bases between. The CDR3 loop spans 11 amino acids. Germline-derived CDR1 and CDR2 are SGHAT and FQNNGV. The variable domain in full, completed from reference TRBV11-2 and TRBJ2-1, reads EAGVAQSPRYKIIEKRQSVAFWCNPISGHATLYWYQQILGQGPKLLIQFQNNGVVDDSQLPKDRFSAERLKGVDSTLKIQPAKLEDSAVYLCASSMDTEQFFGPGTRLTVL.

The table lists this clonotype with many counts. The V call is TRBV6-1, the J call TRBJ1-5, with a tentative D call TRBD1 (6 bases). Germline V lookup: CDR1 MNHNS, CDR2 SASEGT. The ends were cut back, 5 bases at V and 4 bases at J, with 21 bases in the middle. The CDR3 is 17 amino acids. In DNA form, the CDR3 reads TGTGCCAGCAGTAGGCGGTCTGGGGGCGCCTCAAATCAGCCCCAGCATTTT. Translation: CASSRRSGGASNQPQHF.

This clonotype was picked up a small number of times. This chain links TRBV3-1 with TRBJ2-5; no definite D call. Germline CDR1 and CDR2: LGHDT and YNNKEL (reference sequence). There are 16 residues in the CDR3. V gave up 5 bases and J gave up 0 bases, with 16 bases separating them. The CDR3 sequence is CASSSRAVTHQETQYF. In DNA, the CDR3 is TGTGCCAGCAGCTCTCGTGCGGTGACACACCAAGAGACCCAGTACTTC.

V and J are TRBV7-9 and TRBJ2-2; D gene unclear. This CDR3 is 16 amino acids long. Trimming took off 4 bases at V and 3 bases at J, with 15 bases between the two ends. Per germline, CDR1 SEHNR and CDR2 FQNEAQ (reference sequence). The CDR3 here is CASSSRLVPYTGELFF. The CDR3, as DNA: TGTGCCAGCAGCTCACGGTTGGTACCGTACACCGGGGAGCTGTTTTTT.

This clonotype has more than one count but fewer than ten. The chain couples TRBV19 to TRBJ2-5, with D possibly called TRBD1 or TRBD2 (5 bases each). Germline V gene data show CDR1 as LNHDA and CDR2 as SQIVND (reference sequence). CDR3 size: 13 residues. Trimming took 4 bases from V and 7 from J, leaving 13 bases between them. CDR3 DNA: TGTGCCAGTAGTAATCAAGGGACCGCGACCCAGTACTTC. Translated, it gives CASSNQGTATQYF.

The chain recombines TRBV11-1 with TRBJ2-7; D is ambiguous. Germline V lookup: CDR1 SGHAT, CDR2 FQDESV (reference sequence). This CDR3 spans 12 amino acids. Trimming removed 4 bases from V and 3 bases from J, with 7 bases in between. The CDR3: CASSSQVYEQYF. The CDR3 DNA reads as TGTGCCAGCAGCTCGCAGGTCTACGAGCAGTACTTC. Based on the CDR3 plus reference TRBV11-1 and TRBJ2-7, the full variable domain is EAEVAQSPRYKITEKSQAVAFWCDPISGHATLYWYRQILGQGPELLVQFQDESVVDDSQLPKDRFSAERLKGVDSTLKIQPAELGDSAMYLCASSSQVYEQYFGPGTRLTVT.

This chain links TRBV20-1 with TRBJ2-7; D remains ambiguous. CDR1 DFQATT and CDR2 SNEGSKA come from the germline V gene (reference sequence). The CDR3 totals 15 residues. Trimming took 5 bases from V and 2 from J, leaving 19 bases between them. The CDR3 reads CSAENYLGGAYEQYF. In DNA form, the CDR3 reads TGCAGTGCTGAAAACTATCTGGGTGGGGCCTACGAGCAGTACTTC.

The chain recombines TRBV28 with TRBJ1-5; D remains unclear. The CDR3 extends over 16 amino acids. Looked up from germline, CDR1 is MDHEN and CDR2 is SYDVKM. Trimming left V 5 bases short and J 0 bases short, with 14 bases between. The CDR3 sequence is CASSRRTGNSNQPQHF. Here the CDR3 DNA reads TGTGCCAGCAGTCGCCGTACGGGGAATAGCAATCAGCCCCAGCATTTT.

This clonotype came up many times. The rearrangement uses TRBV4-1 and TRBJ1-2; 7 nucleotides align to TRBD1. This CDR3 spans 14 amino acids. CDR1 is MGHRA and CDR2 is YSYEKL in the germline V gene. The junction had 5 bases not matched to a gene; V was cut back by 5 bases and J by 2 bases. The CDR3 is CASSYSTGNYGYTF. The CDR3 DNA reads TGCGCCAGCAGCTACTCGACAGGGAACTATGGCTACACCTTC.

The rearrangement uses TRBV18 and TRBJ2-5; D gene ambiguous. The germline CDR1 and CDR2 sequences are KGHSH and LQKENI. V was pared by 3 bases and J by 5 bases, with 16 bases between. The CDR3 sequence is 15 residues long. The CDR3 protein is CASSPPALQGETQYF. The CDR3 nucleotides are TGTGCCAGCTCACCTCCGGCGCTACAAGGCGAGACCCAGTACTTC.

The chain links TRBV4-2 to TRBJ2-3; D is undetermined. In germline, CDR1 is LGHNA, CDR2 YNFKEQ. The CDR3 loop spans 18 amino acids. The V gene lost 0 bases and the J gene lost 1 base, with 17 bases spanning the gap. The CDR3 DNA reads TGTGCCAGCAGCCAAGAATTTCGGCCCATCGTGGGCACAGATACGCAGTATTTT. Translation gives CASSQEFRPIVGTDTQYF.

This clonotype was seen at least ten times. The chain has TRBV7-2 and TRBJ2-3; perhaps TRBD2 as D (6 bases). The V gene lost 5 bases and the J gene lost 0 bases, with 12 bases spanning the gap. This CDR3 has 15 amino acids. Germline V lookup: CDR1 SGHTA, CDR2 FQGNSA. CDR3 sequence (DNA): TGTGCCAGCAGCCCAGTCGGGGGAAGCACAGATACGCAGTATTTT. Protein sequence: CASSPVGGSTDTQYF.

CDR3 DNA: TGCAGTGCTAGAGATCTGGGGTATCAGGACAGCTCGTCCTACGAGCAGTACTTC. It is translated as CSARDLGYQDSSSYEQYF. The chain uses TRBV20-1 and TRBJ2-7, with D maybe TRBD1 (6 bases). Per the germline V gene, CDR1 is DFQATT and CDR2 is SNEGSKA (reference sequence). V lost 0 bases and J 1 base, leaving 22 bases between the germline ends. There are 18 residues in the CDR3.